This T cell receptor beta chain was sequenced for a study of cytomegalovirus exposure and HLA in healthy donors. The PCR ran on 60 Vbeta and 13 Jbeta primers. The data were produced by immunoSEQ multiplex PCR, yet TCRdb's version contains in-frame clones alone and is incomplete. The sample lists more than 150,000 clones; around 84% were seen once. This clone was found once. After removal of 11 bases from V and 7 bases from J, the junction contained 13 bases not matched to a gene. The germline V gene encodes CDR1 SNHLY and CDR2 FYNNEI. The CDR3 runs to 14 residues. The chain joins TRBV2 to TRBJ1-2, with 10 bases that match TRBD1. The clonotype comes from a girl aged 2 to 9 in good health and CMV-seropositive. Sequencing was done on a sample of PBMCs. The chain's CDR3 is CAGVQDRGLSGYTF. The CDR3 coding sequence is TGTGCCGGAGTCCAAGACAGGGGGCTCTCTGGCTACACCTTC.